Below, 6 T cell receptor beta chains from the same sample are listed, as sequenced in a study of post-analysis software for immune sequencing data. Carried by the TCR beta cDNA libraries were unique molecular identifiers. TCRdb redid the calling of the PCR reads with MiXCR, one entry per CDR3 protein. Of 750,000 to 900,000 distinct CDR3 sequences in the sample, about 43% were seen once. Study-level points and caveats: TRBV5-6, TRBV5-1 and TRBV20-1 were among four to six TRBV segments more frequent in patients than controls.

Their specific antigens are unknown. Sequencing was done on a sample of blood. The receptors were sampled from a girl aged 5 to 17 with multiple sclerosis.

CDR3 in amino acids: CSARLRENSYEQYF. The CDR3 bases are TGCAGTGCTAGGCTGCGGGAGAATTCCTACGAGCAGTACTTC. The rearrangement links TRBV20-1 to TRBJ2-7; 7 bases are a match to TRBD2. V lost 3 bases and J lost 1; bases outside the gene matches: 6. CDR3 length: 14 amino acids. The V gene's germline CDR1 is DFQATT and CDR2 SNEGSKA (reference sequence).

The V gene is TRBV12-3 or TRBV12-4, the J gene TRBJ1-1; D is undetermined. This CDR3 contains 14 residues. Trimming shortened V by 1 base and J by 2 bases, and 8 bases separated the two germline ends. Here the CDR3 DNA reads TGTGCCAGCAGTTTAGAGGCCAGCAACACTGAAGCTTTCTTT. Translating it yields CASSLEASNTEAFF.

The chain recombines TRBV27 with TRBJ2-3, with no clear D. V gave up 1 base and J gave up 0 bases, with 11 bases separating them. CDR1 is MNHEY and CDR2 is SMNVEV in the germline V gene (reference sequence). The CDR3 extends over 16 amino acids. As DNA, the CDR3 is TGTGCCAGCAGTTTATTTGCCCGGGCTAGCACAGATACGCAGTATTTT. Translating it yields CASSLFARASTDTQYF.

This chain links TRBV5-1 with TRBJ2-1, with TRBD1 matching over 7 bases. The CDR3 has 14 amino acids. The germline V gene has CDR1 SGHRS and CDR2 YFSETQ. After removal of 4 bases from V and 7 bases from J, the junction contained 8 bases not matched to a gene. CDR3: CASSNDRVQNEQFF. The CDR3 DNA sequence: TGCGCCAGCAGCAACGACAGGGTACAAAATGAGCAGTTCTTC.

The chain recombines TRBV6-5 with TRBJ1-5; TRBD1 might be the D (6 bases). The CDR3 is 18 residues long. Germline V gives CDR1 MNHEY, CDR2 SVGAGI. Trimming pared 0 bases from V and 0 bases from J, leaving 15 bases between. DNA of the CDR3: TGTGCCAGCAGTTACTCGATGGCGACAGGCCATAGCAATCAGCCCCAGCATTTT. This encodes CASSYSMATGHSNQPQHF.

CDR3 DNA: TGTGCCTGGACTAACACTGAAGCTTTCTTT. Its protein product is CAWTNTEAFF. The chain couples TRBV30 to TRBJ1-1, with unresolved D. The CDR3 runs 10 residues. Germline CDR1 and CDR2: GTSNPN and SVGIG (reference sequence). V was trimmed by 4 bases and J by 2 bases, leaving 2 bases between them.